These 32 T cell receptor beta chains were sequenced from one sample in a study of T cell responses to AZD1222 COVID-19 vaccine. The data were produced by immunoSEQ multiplex PCR, yet TCRdb's version contains in-frame clones alone and is incomplete. The sample includes around 99,000 clones, approximately 89% of them seen just once. Sequences were derived from peripheral blood, sampled 28 days after the second AZD1222 dose. The receptors shown here come from an adult who received the AZD1222 COVID-19 vaccine.

The rearrangement links TRBV18 to TRBJ2-1, with D perhaps TRBD1 or TRBD2 (5 bases each). Per germline, CDR1 KGHSH and CDR2 LQKENI. The V end lost 8 bases, the J end lost 9 bases, and 17 bases lay between the germline ends. This CDR3 is built from 13 residues. The DNA of the CDR3 is TGTGCCAGCGCCCGGGGCGTGGACGGTGAGCAGTTCTTC. As protein: CASARGVDGEQFF.

The chain carries TRBV28 and TRBJ2-1; 8 bases map to TRBD2. CDR1 and CDR2 (germline): MDHEN, SYDVKM. Trimming cost V 6 bases and J 9 bases; bases outside gene matches: 13. This CDR3 is 15 amino acids long. The CDR3 sequence: CASSSPSGSGREQFF. As DNA, the CDR3 is TGTGCCAGCAGCTCTCCCAGCGGGAGCGGACGTGAGCAGTTCTTC.

The gene calls are TRBV6-5 and TRBJ1-5; D might be TRBD1 (5 bases). Per germline, CDR1 MNHEY and CDR2 SVGAGI. The CDR3 contains 12 residues. The ends were cut back, 11 bases at V and 6 bases at J, with 14 bases in the middle. The CDR3 DNA reads TGTGCCGCCACGGGGGGAGGTCAGCCCCAGCATTTT. This gives the protein CAATGGGQPQHF.

V usage is TRBV19 and J usage is TRBJ1-2, with 8 bases fitting TRBD1. The V segment lost 9 bases and the J segment 4 bases; nucleotides outside the gene matches: 13. The CDR3 is 15 amino acids. Germline assignment: CDR1 LNHDA and CDR2 SQIVND (reference sequence). The CDR3 sequence: CASRPPQGEGYGYTF. CDR3 DNA: TGTGCCAGCAGGCCCCCACAGGGGGAAGGCTATGGCTACACCTTC. Filled out from reference TRBV19 and TRBJ1-2, the complete variable domain reads DGGITQSPKYLFRKEGQNVTLSCEQNLNHDAMYWYRQDPGQGLRLIYYSQIVNDFQKGDIAEGYSVSREKKESFPLTVTSAQKNPTAFYLCASRPPQGEGYGYTFGSGTRLTVV.

The chain uses TRBV11-2 and TRBJ2-1, with 7 positions matching TRBD2. J gave up 7 bases and V 6 bases, and 6 bases lay outside the gene matches. Germline CDR1 and CDR2: SGHAT and FQNNGV. This CDR3 spans 13 amino acids. CDR3 DNA sequence: TGTGCCAGCAGTCTCGGACTAGAGAATGAGCAGTTCTTC. Translated, it gives CASSLGLENEQFF.

The V and J genes are TRBV9 and TRBJ2-4; D unresolved. This CDR3 is 14 amino acids long. With 3 bases removed from V and 0 bases from J, the gap between germline ends came to 7 bases. CDR1 and CDR2 from the germline V gene are SGDLS and YYNGEE. The CDR3, as DNA: TGTGCCAGCAGCGGACCGATAGCCAAAAACATTCAGTACTTC. Translating it yields CASSGPIAKNIQYF.

The chain is built from TRBV3-1 (or the pseudogene TRBV3-2) and TRBJ1-1, with D possibly being TRBD1 (5 bases). CDR3 length equals 14 residues. V lost 3 bases, J lost 1 base, and 9 bases lay in between. The germline gives CDR1 LGHDT, CDR2 YNNKEL (reference sequence). CDR3 in amino acids: CASSQGTANTEAFF. In DNA form, the CDR3 reads TGTGCCAGCAGCCAGGGGACTGCGAACACTGAAGCTTTCTTT.

The V call is TRBV5-1, the J call TRBJ2-7; 13 bases agree with TRBD2. The CDR3 sequence is 17 residues long. Germline V lookup: CDR1 SGHRS, CDR2 YFSETQ. V gave up 4 bases and J gave up 0 bases; unmatched junction bases: 7. The CDR3 bases are TGCGCCAGCAGCCCTGGGACTAGCGGGATTAGCTCCTACGAGCAGTACTTC. Its protein is CASSPGTSGISSYEQYF.

The chain recombines TRBV7-8 with TRBJ1-6; perhaps TRBD1 as D (6 bases). This CDR3 has 18 residues. The germline gives CDR1 SGHVS, CDR2 FQNEAQ. Trimming removed 4 bases from V and 0 bases from J, with 16 bases in between. The CDR3 bases are TGTGCCAGCAGCTACGGGGGCGGTCAGAGCTCCTATAATTCACCCCTCCACTTT. This sequence encodes CASSYGGGQSSYNSPLHF.

The chain joins TRBV5-1 to TRBJ2-1; no firm D call. The CDR3 has 15 amino acids. V was cut by 1 base and J by 1 base, with 9 bases left in between. The germline V gene has CDR1 SGHRS and CDR2 YFSETQ. CDR3 sequence: CASSLRLGSYNEQFF. The CDR3 bases are TGCGCCAGCAGCTTGAGGCTAGGGTCCTACAATGAGCAGTTCTTC.

The chain uses TRBV6-5 and TRBJ1-1, with a tentative D call TRBD1 (6 bases). CDR1 is MNHEY, CDR2 SVGAGI, per germline. Trimming shortened V by 0 bases and J by 1 base, and 9 bases separated the two germline ends. There are 15 residues in the CDR3. The CDR3 nucleotides read TGTGCCAGCAGTTACTCGGGACATTCGAACACTGAAGCTTTCTTT. Encoded protein: CASSYSGHSNTEAFF.

In this sample, this clone turned up a few times. The chain carries TRBV4-1 and TRBJ2-7, with TRBD2 matching over 9 bases. CDR1 MGHRA and CDR2 YSYEKL come from the germline V gene. V shed 2 bases, J shed 2 bases, and the junction held 10 bases outside the gene matches. CDR3 length equals 17 residues. CDR3 DNA sequence: TGCGCCAGCAGCCAACTAGCGGGGATAATGACACCCTACGAGCAGTACTTC. This codes for CASSQLAGIMTPYEQYF.

This chain connects TRBV27 to TRBJ1-2; 7 bases fit TRBD1. CDR1 is MNHEY and CDR2 is SMNVEV in the germline V gene (reference sequence). CDR3 length: 16 amino acids. Unmatched junction bases numbered 11, after V lost 1 base and J lost 6 bases. The chain's CDR3 is CASSLWGKLGTDGYTF. In DNA form, the CDR3 reads TGTGCCAGCAGTTTATGGGGGAAATTAGGGACAGATGGCTACACCTTC.

This clone was recorded a few times. V gene TRBV2 combines with J gene TRBJ1-5; 7 bases fit TRBD1. Germline trimming cut 8 bases from V and 2 bases from J; bases unmatched to any gene: 6. Per germline, CDR1 SNHLY and CDR2 FYNNEI. There are 14 residues in the CDR3. The chain's CDR3 is CASEDREGNQPQHF. In nucleotides, the CDR3 is TGTGCCAGCGAAGACAGGGAGGGCAATCAGCCCCAGCATTTT.

The chain carries TRBV27 and TRBJ1-5; D gene unclear. The CDR3 sequence is 14 residues long. Per germline, CDR1 MNHEY and CDR2 SMNVEV (reference sequence). Trimming took off 10 bases at V and 1 base at J, with 14 bases between the two ends. The CDR3 coding sequence is TGTGCCACTGCGTTTCGAGGGAGCAATCAGCCCCAGCATTTT. Its translation: CATAFRGSNQPQHF.

The gene calls are TRBV9 and TRBJ1-5; D gene unclear. The CDR3 sequence is 15 residues long. The germline CDR1 and CDR2 sequences are SGDLS and YYNGEE. With 0 bases removed from V and 1 base from J, the gap between germline ends came to 8 bases. The CDR3 region is CASSVGSSSNQPQHF. CDR3 DNA: TGTGCCAGCAGCGTAGGCAGCTCGAGCAATCAGCCCCAGCATTTT.

V and J are TRBV13 and TRBJ1-6, with unresolved D. The V gene's germline CDR1 is PRHDT and CDR2 FYEKMQ (reference sequence). The CDR3 extends over 14 amino acids. V was trimmed by 0 bases and J by 7 bases, leaving 7 bases between them. The DNA for the CDR3 is TGTGCCAGCAGCTTAGGAGGGAGCAATTCACCCCTCCACTTT. This codes for CASSLGGSNSPLHF.

This clone showed up just once. The chain joins TRBV7-9 to TRBJ2-5; the D gene could be TRBD1 or TRBD2 (7 bases each). The CDR3 runs 15 residues. The V end was cut by 3 bases, the J end by 4 bases, with 15 bases between. The V gene's germline CDR1 is SEHNR and CDR2 FQNEAQ (reference sequence). For the CDR3, the DNA is TGTGCCAGCAGCTTGGGCAGGGGGGGTCGAGAGACCCAGTACTTC. This encodes CASSLGRGGRETQYF.

The CDR3 spells CASSPTAPTYGYTF. The CDR3 DNA is TGTGCCAGCAGTCCGACGGCACCAACCTATGGCTACACCTTC. The genes are TRBV28 and TRBJ1-2; D unclear. V was trimmed by 5 bases and J by 4 bases, leaving 14 bases between them. CDR1 and CDR2 (germline): MDHEN, SYDVKM. The CDR3 runs to 14 residues.

The rearrangement joins TRBV5-4 to TRBJ2-7, with D unclear. Trimming stripped 1 base from V and 1 base from J, with 9 bases between. The CDR3 sequence is 14 residues long. The germline V gene encodes CDR1 SGHNT and CDR2 YYREEE (reference sequence). The CDR3 loop is CASSLSPGSYEQYF. The CDR3 DNA is TGTGCCAGCAGCTTGTCTCCGGGTTCCTACGAGCAGTACTTC.

Only one count was recorded for this clone. V and J are TRBV15 and TRBJ1-1; no firm D call. The CDR3 totals 16 residues. Trimming pared 0 bases from V and 6 bases from J, leaving 17 bases between. Germline loops: CDR1 LNHNV, CDR2 YYDKDF (reference sequence). CDR3 residues: CATSRDLATGGSEAFF. The CDR3, as DNA: TGTGCCACCAGCAGAGATCTCGCCACGGGAGGGTCTGAAGCTTTCTTT.

This clone was seen only once. The V call is TRBV2, the J call TRBJ1-6; D ambiguous. V was shortened by 6 bases and J by 0 bases, with 21 bases between the two germline ends. The CDR3 is 19 amino acids. Germline CDR1 reads SNHLY; CDR2 reads FYNNEI. The CDR3 DNA follows: TGTGCCAGCAGCGCTGTTTCGGCCAGATCGAGCTCCTATAATTCACCCCTCCACTTT. It codes for CASSAVSARSSSYNSPLHF.

This clone is a singleton in its sample. The sample has other DNA sequences that encode this CDR3 too. This rearrangement joins TRBV27 to TRBJ2-1, with 10 bases that match TRBD2. The CDR3 is made up of 14 amino acids. The ends lost 8 bases at V and 0 bases at J; junction bases unmatched: 1. Germline V gene data show CDR1 as MNHEY and CDR2 as SMNVEV (reference sequence). The DNA of the CDR3 is TGTGCCAGCCGGACTAGCGGCTCCTACAATGAGCAGTTCTTC. Translated, it gives CASRTSGSYNEQFF.

This chain uses TRBV19 with TRBJ2-5; maybe TRBD2 (5 bases). The V gene lost 4 bases and the J gene lost 3 bases, with 12 bases spanning the gap. The germline V gene encodes CDR1 LNHDA and CDR2 SQIVND (reference sequence). The CDR3 contains 14 residues. The CDR3 spells CASSRRGWEETQYF. The CDR3 DNA reads as TGTGCCAGTAGTAGACGAGGGTGGGAAGAGACCCAGTACTTC.

The CDR3 is CASSSLRDRDHEQFF. The DNA for the CDR3 is TGTGCCAGCAGCTCCCTCCGGGACAGGGATCATGAGCAGTTCTTC. The chain recombines TRBV11-2 with TRBJ2-1; TRBD1 matches at 9 bases. The CDR3 contains 15 residues. V was clipped by 4 bases and J by 8 bases; unmatched bases: 9. The V gene's germline CDR1 is SGHAT and CDR2 FQNNGV.

V gene TRBV19 combines with J gene TRBJ1-5; TRBD1 matches at 11 bases. V shed 4 bases, J shed 0 bases, and the junction held 8 bases outside the gene matches. Germline V gene data show CDR1 as LNHDA and CDR2 as SQIVND (reference sequence). The CDR3 has 18 amino acids. CDR3 residues: CASSKRTGGIDSNQPQHF. The CDR3 nucleotides are TGTGCCAGTAGTAAGAGGACAGGGGGCATCGATAGCAATCAGCCCCAGCATTTT.

The chain recombines TRBV3-1 (or the pseudogene TRBV3-2) with TRBJ2-1; 13 bases line up with TRBD2. The CDR3 totals 15 residues. The germline CDR1 and CDR2 sequences are LGHDT and YNNKEL (reference sequence). J was trimmed by 6 bases and V by 3 bases; bases with no gene match: 2. This CDR3 reads CASSHRLAGGNEQFF. The CDR3 DNA is TGTGCCAGCAGCCATAGACTAGCGGGAGGCAATGAGCAGTTCTTC.

The J gene is TRBJ2-1, the V gene TRBV30; 7 nucleotides match TRBD2. V trimming: 0 bases; J trimming: 7 bases; junction bases outside the gene matches: 9. The CDR3 totals 15 residues. Per the germline V gene, CDR1 is GTSNPN and CDR2 is SVGIG (reference sequence). The CDR3 region has the DNA TGTGCCTGGAGTGTTCCGCTAGCGGCCACTAATGAGCAGTTCTTC. Its translation: CAWSVPLAATNEQFF.

The chain couples TRBV6-5 to TRBJ2-7; either TRBD1 or TRBD2 may supply D (5 bases each). From germline, CDR1 is MNHEY and CDR2 SVGAGI. V lost 2 bases and J lost 12, with 17 bases in between. This CDR3 is built from 13 residues. CDR3 loop: CASSYAGPGTRYF. CDR3 nucleotide sequence: TGTGCCAGCAGTTACGCAGGGCCGGGGACGCGGTACTTC.

V is TRBV5-6 and J is TRBJ2-2, with 10 bases fitting TRBD1. The ends lost 3 bases at V and 4 bases at J; junction bases unmatched: 6. Germline V gene data show CDR1 as SGHDT and CDR2 as YYEEEE. This CDR3 region has 16 residues. The CDR3 reads CASSSFGQGGTGELFF. Written as DNA, the CDR3 is TGTGCCAGCAGCTCCTTCGGACAGGGGGGCACCGGGGAGCTGTTTTTT.

CDR3 nucleotides: TGTGCCAGCAGCCGCCGACAGGGGGCAACAGATACGCAGTATTTT. Amino acid sequence: CASSRRQGATDTQYF. This chain connects TRBV5-4 to TRBJ2-3; 10 positions match TRBD1. The germline V gene has CDR1 SGHNT and CDR2 YYREEE (reference sequence). V lost 4 bases, J lost 3 bases, and 5 bases stayed unmatched. The CDR3 totals 15 residues.

J is TRBJ2-7 and V is TRBV11-2, with TRBD1 as a possible D gene (6 bases). With 4 bases removed from V and 6 bases from J, the gap between germline ends came to 13 bases. CDR1 and CDR2 from the germline V gene are SGHAT and FQNNGV. This CDR3 has 13 residues. CDR3 sequence: CASSSQGRGEQYF. Written as DNA, the CDR3 is TGTGCCAGCAGCTCACAGGGTAGGGGCGAGCAGTACTTC.